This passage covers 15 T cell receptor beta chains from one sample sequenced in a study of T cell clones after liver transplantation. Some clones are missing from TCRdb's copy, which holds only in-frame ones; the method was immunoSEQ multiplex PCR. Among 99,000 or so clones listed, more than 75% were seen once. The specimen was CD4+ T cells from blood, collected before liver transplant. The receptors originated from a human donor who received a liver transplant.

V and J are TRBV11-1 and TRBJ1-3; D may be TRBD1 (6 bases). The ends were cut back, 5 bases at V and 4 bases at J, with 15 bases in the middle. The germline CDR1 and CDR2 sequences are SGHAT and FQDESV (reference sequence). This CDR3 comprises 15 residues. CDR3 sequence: CASSAPTGTGNTIYF. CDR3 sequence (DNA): TGTGCCAGCAGCGCCCCCACAGGGACCGGAAACACCATATATTTT.

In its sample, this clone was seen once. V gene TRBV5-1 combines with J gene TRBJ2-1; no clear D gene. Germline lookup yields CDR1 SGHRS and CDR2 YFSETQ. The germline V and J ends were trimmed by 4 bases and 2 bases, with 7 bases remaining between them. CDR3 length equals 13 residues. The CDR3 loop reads CASSLGTYNEQFF. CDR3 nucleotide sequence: TGCGCCAGCAGCCTGGGGACCTACAATGAGCAGTTCTTC.

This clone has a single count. This CDR3 is CASSSDRNEKLFF. The CDR3 nucleotides read TGTGCCAGCAGCTCGGACCGAAATGAAAAACTGTTTTTT. This sequence joins TRBV7-2 and TRBJ1-4; no definite D call. The CDR3 is 13 amino acids. Per the germline V gene, CDR1 is SGHTA and CDR2 is FQGNSA. V lost 4 bases and J lost 5, with 8 bases in between. Complete variable domain (other parts from reference TRBV7-2 and TRBJ1-4): GAGVSQSPSNKVTEKGKDVELRCDPISGHTALYWYRQSLGQGLEFLIYFQGNSAPDKSGLPSDRFSAERTGGSVSTLTIQRTQQEDSAVYLCASSSDRNEKLFFGSGTQLSVL.

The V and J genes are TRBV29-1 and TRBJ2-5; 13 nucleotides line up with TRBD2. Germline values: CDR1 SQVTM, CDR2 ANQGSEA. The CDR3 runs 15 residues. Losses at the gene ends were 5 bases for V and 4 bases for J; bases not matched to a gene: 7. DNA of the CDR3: TGCAGCGTTATCACTAGCGGGGGGGCTATAGAGACCCAGTACTTC. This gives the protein CSVITSGGAIETQYF.

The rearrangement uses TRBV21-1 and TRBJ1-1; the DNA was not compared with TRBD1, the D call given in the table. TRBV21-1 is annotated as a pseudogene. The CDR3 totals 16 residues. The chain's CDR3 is CASSKTNRTMNTEAFF. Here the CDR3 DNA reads TGTGCCAGCAGCAAAACCAACAGGACCATGAACACTGAAGCTTTCTTT.

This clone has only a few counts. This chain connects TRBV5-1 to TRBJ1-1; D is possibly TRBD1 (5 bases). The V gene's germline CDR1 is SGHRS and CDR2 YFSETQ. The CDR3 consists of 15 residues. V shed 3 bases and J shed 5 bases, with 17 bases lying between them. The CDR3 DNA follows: TGCGCCAGCAGCTCAGCGGCCCAGGGAGGAACTGAAGCTTTCTTT. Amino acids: CASSSAAQGGTEAFF.

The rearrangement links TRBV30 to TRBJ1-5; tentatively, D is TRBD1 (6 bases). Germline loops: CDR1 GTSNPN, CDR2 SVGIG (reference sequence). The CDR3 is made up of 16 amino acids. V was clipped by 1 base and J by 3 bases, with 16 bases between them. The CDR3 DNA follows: TGTGCCTGGAGTGAGAGGAGGACAGCATTCAATCAGCCCCAGCATTTT. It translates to CAWSERRTAFNQPQHF.

CDR3 nucleotides: TGTGCCAGCAGCGTAGCTACGGGGGGAACTGGAAACACCATATATTTT. It is translated as CASSVATGGTGNTIYF. This chain connects TRBV9 to TRBJ1-3; D is perhaps TRBD1 (5 bases). This CDR3 has 16 residues. CDR1 SGDLS and CDR2 YYNGEE come from the germline V gene. V was clipped by 0 bases and J by 2 bases, with 12 bases between them.

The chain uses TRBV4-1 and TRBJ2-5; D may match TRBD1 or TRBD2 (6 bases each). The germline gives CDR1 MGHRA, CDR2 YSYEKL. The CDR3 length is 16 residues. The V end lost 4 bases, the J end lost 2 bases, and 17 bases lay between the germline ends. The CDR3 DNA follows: TGCGCCAGCAGCCCGGGGGTCCAGGGGCGGCAAGAGACCCAGTACTTC. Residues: CASSPGVQGRQETQYF.

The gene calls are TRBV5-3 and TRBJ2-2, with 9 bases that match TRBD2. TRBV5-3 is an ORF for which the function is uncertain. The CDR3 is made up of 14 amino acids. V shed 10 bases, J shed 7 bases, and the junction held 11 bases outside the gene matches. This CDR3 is CAHSAGGPGGELFF. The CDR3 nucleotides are TGTGCCCACTCGGCGGGGGGGCCCGGCGGGGAGCTGTTTTTT.

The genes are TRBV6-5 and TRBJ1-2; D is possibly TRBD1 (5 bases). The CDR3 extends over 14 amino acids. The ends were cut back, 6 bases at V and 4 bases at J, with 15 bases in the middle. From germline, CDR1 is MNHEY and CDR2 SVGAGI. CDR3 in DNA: TGTGCCAGCAGCCGTATAACCGACAGCTATGGCTACACCTTC. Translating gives CASSRITDSYGYTF.

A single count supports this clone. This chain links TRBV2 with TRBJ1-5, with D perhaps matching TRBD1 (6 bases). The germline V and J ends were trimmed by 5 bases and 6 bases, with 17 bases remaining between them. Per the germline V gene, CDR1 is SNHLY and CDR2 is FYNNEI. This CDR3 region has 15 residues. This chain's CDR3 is CASSREGGQGQPQHF. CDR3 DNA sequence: TGTGCCAGCAGTCGTGAGGGGGGGCAGGGTCAGCCCCAGCATTTT.

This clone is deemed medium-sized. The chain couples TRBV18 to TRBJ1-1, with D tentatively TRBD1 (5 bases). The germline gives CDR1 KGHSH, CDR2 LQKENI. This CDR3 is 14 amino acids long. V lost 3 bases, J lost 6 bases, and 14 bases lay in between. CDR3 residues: CASSPAGGRSEAFF. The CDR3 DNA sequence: TGTGCCAGCTCACCCGCGGGGGGTCGGTCTGAAGCTTTCTTT.

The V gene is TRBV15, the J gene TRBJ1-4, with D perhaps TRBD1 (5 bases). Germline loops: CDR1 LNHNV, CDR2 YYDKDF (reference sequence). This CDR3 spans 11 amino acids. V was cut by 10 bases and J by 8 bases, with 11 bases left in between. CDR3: CAIGAGEKLFF. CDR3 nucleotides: TGTGCCATAGGGGCGGGGGAAAAACTGTTTTTT. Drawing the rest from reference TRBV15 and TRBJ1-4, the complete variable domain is DAMVIQNPRYQVTQFGKPVTLSCSQTLNHNVMYWYQQKSSQAPKLLFHYYDKDFNNEADTPDNFQSRRPNTSFCFLDIRSPGLGDTAMYLCAIGAGEKLFFGSGTQLSVL.

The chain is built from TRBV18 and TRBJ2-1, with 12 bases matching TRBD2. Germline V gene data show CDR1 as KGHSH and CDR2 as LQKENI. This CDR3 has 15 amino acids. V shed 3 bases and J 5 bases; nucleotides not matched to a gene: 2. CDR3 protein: CASSPRTSGNNEQFF. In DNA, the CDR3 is TGTGCCAGCTCACCGCGGACTAGCGGGAACAATGAGCAGTTCTTC.